The T cell receptor beta chain described here comes from a study of T cells after yellow fever vaccination. Findings and limits, study-wide: Shared CD4/CD8 clonotypes were a small share, likely from convergent recombination.

From the 5' RACE reads, TCRdb called clonotypes with MiXCR, one entry per CDR3 protein. The sample yields roughly 260,000 distinct CDR3 sequences, 13% seen once. This CDR3 region has 16 residues. Germline V gene lookup returns CDR1 SEHNR and CDR2 FQNEAQ (reference sequence). V was shortened by 2 bases and J by 5 bases, with 16 bases between the two germline ends. A few counts support this clonotype. Its antigen is unknown. The TCR comes from a man aged 25 to 40 who received the YFV17D yellow fever vaccine. The chain carries TRBV7-9 and TRBJ2-1; unclear D gene. The material sequenced was CD4+ T cells sorted from PBMCs, taken 45 days after the yellow fever booster vaccination. CDR3 sequence (DNA): TGTGCCAGCAGCTTAAATTCCGCGCCCCCGGACAATGAGCAGTTCTTC. As protein: CASSLNSAPPDNEQFF.